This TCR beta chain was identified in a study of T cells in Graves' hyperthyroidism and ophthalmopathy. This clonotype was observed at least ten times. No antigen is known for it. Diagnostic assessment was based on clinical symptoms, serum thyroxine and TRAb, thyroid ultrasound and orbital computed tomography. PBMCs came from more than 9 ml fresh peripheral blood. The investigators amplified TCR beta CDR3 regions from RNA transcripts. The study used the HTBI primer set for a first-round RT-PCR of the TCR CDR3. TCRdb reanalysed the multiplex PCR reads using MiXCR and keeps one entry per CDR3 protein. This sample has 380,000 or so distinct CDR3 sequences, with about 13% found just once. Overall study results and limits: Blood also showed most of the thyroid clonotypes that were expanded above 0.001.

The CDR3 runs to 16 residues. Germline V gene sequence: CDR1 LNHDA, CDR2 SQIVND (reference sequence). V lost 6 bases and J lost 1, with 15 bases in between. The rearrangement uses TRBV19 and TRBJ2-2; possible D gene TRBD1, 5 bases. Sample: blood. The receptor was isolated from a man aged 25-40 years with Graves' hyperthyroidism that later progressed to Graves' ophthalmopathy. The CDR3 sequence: CASRRRAVGNTGELFF. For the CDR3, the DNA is TGTGCCAGTAGACGCAGGGCCGTGGGGAACACCGGGGAGCTGTTTTTT.